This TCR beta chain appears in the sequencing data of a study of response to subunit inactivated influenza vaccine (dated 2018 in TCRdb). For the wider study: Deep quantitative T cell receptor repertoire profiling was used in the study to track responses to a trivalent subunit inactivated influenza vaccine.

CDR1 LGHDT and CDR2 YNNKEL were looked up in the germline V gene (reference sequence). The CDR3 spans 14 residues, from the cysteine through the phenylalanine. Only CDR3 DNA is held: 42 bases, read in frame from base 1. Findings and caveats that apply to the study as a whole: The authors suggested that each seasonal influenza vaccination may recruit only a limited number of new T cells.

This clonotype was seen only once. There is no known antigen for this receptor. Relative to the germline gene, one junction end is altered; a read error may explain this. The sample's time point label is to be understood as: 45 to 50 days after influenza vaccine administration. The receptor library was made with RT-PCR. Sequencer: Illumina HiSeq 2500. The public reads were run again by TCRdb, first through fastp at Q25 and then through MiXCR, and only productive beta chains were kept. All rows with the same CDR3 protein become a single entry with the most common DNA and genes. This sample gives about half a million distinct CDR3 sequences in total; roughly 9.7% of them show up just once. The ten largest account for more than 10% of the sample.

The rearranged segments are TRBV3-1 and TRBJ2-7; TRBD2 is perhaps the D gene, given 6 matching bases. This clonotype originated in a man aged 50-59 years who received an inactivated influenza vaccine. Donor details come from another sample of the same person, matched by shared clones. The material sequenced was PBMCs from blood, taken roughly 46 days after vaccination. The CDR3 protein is CASTQGTSFHEQYF. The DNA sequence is TGTGCCAGCACCCAAGGAACTAGCTTCCACGAGCAGTACTTC.